The 7 T cell receptor beta chains below were found in one sample sequenced in a study of T cells expressing NK-cell markers. Using the 5' RACE reads, TCRdb records one entry per CDR3 protein without DNA. There are some 450,000 distinct CDR3 sequences in the sample, with approximately 6.8% held by the top ten. The specimen sequenced was blood T cells: a sorted CD56 or NKG2C T cell subset, CD4+ or CD8+ T cells, or bulk PBMC T cells (not recorded which). The source is a woman aged 18 to 75 in good health.

The CDR3 loop reads CSAREAPGNSAKNIQYF. This chain connects TRBV20-1 to TRBJ2-4; TCRdb's D call of TRBD1 is untestable without DNA. The germline gives CDR1 DFQATT, CDR2 SNEGSKA (reference sequence). This CDR3 is built from 17 residues.

V is TRBV12-3 or TRBV12-4 and J is TRBJ1-2; TCRdb outputs TRBD1, but without DNA this stays unchecked. This CDR3 spans 16 amino acids. This chain's CDR3 is CASSFETGDGRVGYTF.

The V gene is TRBV11-2, the J gene TRBJ2-1. Germline assignment: CDR1 SGHAT and CDR2 FQNNGV. The CDR3 is made up of 18 amino acids. The CDR3 region is CASSLLADGGRTYNEQFF. The whole variable domain, filled in from reference TRBV11-2 and TRBJ2-1, reads EAGVAQSPRYKIIEKRQSVAFWCNPISGHATLYWYQQILGQGPKLLIQFQNNGVVDDSQLPKDRFSAERLKGVDSTLKIQPAKLEDSAVYLCASSLLADGGRTYNEQFFGPGTRLTVL.

This chain joins TRBV9 and TRBJ2-3; lacking DNA, the TRBD2 call made by TCRdb goes unchecked. CDR1 and CDR2 from the germline V gene are SGDLS and YYNGEE. This CDR3 has 16 amino acids. CDR3 sequence: CASSYGLAVGWDTQYF. Together with reference TRBV9 and TRBJ2-3, the CDR3 gives the full variable domain: DSGVTQTPKHLITATGQRVTLRCSPRSGDLSVYWYQQSLDQGLQFLIQYYNGEERAKGNILERFSAQQFPDLHSELNLSSLELGDSALYFCASSYGLAVGWDTQYFGPGTRLTVL.

V and J are TRBV7-9 and TRBJ2-7; TCRdb indicates TRBD2, and absent DNA this call remains unverified. Germline lookup yields CDR1 SEHNR and CDR2 FQNEAQ (reference sequence). This CDR3 is 14 amino acids long. This CDR3 is CASSSPWTSGEQYF.

V and J are TRBV10-3 and TRBJ2-3; as DNA is missing, the TRBD2 call by TCRdb cannot be tested. Germline values: CDR1 ENHRY, CDR2 SYGVKD. This CDR3 has 13 amino acids. The CDR3 loop is CAISDNPPDTQYF.

V gene TRBV9 combines with J gene TRBJ2-1. This CDR3 has 11 residues. Germline V gives CDR1 SGDLS, CDR2 YYNGEE. The CDR3 loop reads CASSDSNEQFF.